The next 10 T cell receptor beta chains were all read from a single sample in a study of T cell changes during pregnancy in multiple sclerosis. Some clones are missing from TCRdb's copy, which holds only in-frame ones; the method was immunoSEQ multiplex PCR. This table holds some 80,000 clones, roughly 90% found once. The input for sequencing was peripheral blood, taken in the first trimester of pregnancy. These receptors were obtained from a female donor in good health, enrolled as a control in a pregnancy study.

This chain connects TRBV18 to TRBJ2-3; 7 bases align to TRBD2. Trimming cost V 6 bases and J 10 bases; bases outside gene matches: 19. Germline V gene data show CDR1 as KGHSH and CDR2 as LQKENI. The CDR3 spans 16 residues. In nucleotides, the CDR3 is TGTGCCAGCTCGCCCCAAAGGGAGACTAGCCTTTATGCGCAGTATTTT. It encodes CASSPQRETSLYAQYF.

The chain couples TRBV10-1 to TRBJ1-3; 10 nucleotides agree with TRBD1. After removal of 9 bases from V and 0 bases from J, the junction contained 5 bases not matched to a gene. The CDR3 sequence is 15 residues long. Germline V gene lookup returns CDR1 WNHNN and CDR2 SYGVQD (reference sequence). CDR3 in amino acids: CARKGQGDSGNTIYF. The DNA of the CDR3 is TGCGCCAGGAAAGGACAGGGGGACTCTGGAAACACCATATATTTT.

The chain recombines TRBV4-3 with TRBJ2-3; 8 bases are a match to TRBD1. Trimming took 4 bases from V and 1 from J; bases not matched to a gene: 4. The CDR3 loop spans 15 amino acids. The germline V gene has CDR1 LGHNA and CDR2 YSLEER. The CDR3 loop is CASSRGQGGTDTQYF. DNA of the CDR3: TGCGCCAGCAGCCGAGGACAGGGAGGCACAGATACGCAGTATTTT.

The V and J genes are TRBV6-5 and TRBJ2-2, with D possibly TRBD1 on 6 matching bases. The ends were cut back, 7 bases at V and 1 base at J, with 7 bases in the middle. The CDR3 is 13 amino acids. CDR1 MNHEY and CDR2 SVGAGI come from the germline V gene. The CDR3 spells CASIQGNTGELFF. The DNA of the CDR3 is TGTGCCAGCATACAGGGGAACACCGGGGAGCTGTTTTTT.

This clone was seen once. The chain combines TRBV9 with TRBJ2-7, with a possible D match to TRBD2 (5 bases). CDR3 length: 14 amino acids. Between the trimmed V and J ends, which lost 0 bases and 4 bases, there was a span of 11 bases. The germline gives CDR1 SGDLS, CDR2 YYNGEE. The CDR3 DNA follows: TGTGCCAGCAGCGTAGGGTTGTCGGGATACGAGCAGTACTTC. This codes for CASSVGLSGYEQYF. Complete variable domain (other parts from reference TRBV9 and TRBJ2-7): DSGVTQTPKHLITATGQRVTLRCSPRSGDLSVYWYQQSLDQGLQFLIQYYNGEERAKGNILERFSAQQFPDLHSELNLSSLELGDSALYFCASSVGLSGYEQYFGPGTRLTVT.

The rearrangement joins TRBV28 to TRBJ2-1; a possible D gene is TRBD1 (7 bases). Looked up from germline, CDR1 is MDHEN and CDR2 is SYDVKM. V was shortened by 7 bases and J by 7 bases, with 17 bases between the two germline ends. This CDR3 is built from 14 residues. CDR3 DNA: TGTGCCAGCATCCTCCAGGGGGGAGGTAATGAGCAGTTCTTC. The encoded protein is CASILQGGGNEQFF.

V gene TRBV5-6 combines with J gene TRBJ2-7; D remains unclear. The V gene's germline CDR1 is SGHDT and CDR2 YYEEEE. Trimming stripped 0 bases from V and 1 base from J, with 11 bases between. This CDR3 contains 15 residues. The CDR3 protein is CASSLAGSRSYEQYF. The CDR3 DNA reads TGTGCCAGCAGCTTGGCCGGCTCCAGGTCCTACGAGCAGTACTTC. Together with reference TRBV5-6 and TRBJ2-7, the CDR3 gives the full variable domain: DAGVTQSPTHLIKTRGQQVTLRCSPKSGHDTVSWYQQALGQGPQFIFQYYEEEERQRGNFPDRFSGHQFPNYSSELNVNALLLGDSALYLCASSLAGSRSYEQYFGPGTRLTVT.

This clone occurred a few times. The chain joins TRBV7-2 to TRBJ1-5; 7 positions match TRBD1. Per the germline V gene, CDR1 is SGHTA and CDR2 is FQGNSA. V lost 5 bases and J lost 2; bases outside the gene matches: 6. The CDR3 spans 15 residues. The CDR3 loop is CASSVDTGGNQPQHF. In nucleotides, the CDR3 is TGTGCCAGCAGCGTAGATACAGGGGGCAATCAGCCCCAGCATTTT.

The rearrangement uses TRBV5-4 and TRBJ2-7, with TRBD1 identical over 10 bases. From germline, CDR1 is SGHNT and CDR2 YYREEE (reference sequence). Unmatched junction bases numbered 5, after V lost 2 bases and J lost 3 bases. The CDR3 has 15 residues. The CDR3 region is CASSFGTGAIYEQYF. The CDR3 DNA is TGTGCCAGCAGCTTTGGGACAGGGGCGATCTACGAGCAGTACTTC.

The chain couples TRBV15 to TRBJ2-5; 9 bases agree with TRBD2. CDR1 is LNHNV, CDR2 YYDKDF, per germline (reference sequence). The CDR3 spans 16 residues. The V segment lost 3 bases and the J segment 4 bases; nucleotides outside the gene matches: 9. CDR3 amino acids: CATSSEGAGGIETQYF. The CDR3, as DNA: TGTGCCACCAGCAGCGAAGGGGCGGGGGGGATAGAGACCCAGTACTTC. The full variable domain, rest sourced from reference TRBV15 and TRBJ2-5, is DAMVIQNPRYQVTQFGKPVTLSCSQTLNHNVMYWYQQKSSQAPKLLFHYYDKDFNNEADTPDNFQSRRPNTSFCFLDIRSPGLGDTAMYLCATSSEGAGGIETQYFGPGTRLLVL.